Below, one T cell receptor beta chain is given with its context. Its specificity is unknown. The PCR was carried out with 60 Vbeta primers and 13 Jbeta primers. Original processing methods: Roughly 80 million unique TCR beta chains, 9.5 million to 11 million of them shared, were counted by a later analysis. Data came from immunoSEQ multiplex PCR; TCRdb stores just in-frame clones and leaves some out. From that table come the V and J calls and clone size; the DNA was used to work out D and trimming. The table lists 190,000 or so clones, roughly four fifths of them singletons. With 3 bases removed from V and 7 bases from J, the gap between germline ends came to 10 bases. CDR3 length equals 13 residues. The germline V gene has CDR1 KGHSH and CDR2 LQKENI. These data are taken from a study of cytomegalovirus exposure and HLA in healthy donors. Study-level results: What TCR beta sequences reportedly achieved was accurate prediction of HLA-A and HLA-B alleles in most subjects. Within a later analysis, the majority of CMV-associated TCR beta chains appeared HLA-restricted.

Everyone who donated was a healthy bone marrow donor. The specimen was PBMCs. J is TRBJ2-1 and V is TRBV18; D is possibly TRBD1 (5 bases). The receptor's source is a man aged 50-60 years in good health and CMV-seronegative. CDR3 amino acids: CASSPAGLNEQFF. The CDR3 nucleotides read TGTGCCAGCTCACCGGCAGGGCTGAATGAGCAGTTCTTC.